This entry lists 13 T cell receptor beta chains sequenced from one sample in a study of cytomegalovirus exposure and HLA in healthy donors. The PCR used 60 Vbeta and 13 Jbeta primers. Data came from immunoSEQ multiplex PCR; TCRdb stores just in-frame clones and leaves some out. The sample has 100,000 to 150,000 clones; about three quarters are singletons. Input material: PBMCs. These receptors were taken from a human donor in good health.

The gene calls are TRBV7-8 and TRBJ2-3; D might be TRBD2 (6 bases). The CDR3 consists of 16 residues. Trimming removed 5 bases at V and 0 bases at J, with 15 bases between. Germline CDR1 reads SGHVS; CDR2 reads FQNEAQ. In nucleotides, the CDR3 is TGTGCCAGCAGCCCCCTTACGGGGACTAGCACAGATACGCAGTATTTT. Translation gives CASSPLTGTSTDTQYF.

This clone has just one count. CDR3 nucleotide sequence: TGCGCCAGCAGCTTAGGAGCGGGGGGGCTCGGGGGGACCCAGTACTTC. Encoded protein: CASSLGAGGLGGTQYF. The chain couples TRBV5-1 to TRBJ2-5; TRBD2 matches at 10 bases. V gave up 2 bases and J gave up 7 bases; unmatched junction bases: 11. Per germline, CDR1 SGHRS and CDR2 YFSETQ. This CDR3 is built from 16 residues.

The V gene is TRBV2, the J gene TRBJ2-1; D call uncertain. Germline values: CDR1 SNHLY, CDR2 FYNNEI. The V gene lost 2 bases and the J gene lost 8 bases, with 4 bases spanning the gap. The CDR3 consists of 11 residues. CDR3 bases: TGTGCCAGCAGTGAACGCGATGAGCAGTTCTTC. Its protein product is CASSERDEQFF.

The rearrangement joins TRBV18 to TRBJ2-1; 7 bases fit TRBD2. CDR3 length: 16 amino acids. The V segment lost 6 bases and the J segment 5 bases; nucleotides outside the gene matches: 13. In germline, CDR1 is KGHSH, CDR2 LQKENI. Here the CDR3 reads CASSLAERNYNNEQFF. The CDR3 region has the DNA TGTGCCAGCTCGCTAGCGGAAAGAAATTATAACAATGAGCAGTTCTTC.

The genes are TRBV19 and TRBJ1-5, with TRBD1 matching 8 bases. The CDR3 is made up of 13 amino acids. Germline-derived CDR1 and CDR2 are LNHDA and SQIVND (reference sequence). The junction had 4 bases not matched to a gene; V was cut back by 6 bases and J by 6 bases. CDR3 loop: CASSEQGGQPQHF. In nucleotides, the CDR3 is TGTGCCAGTAGCGAACAGGGGGGTCAGCCCCAGCATTTT.

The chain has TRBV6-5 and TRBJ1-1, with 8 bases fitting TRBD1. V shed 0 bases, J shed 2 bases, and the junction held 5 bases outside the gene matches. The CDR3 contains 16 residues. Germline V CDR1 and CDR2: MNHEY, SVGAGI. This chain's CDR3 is CASSYSSQGANTEAFF. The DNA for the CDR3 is TGTGCCAGCAGTTACTCGAGTCAGGGGGCAAACACTGAAGCTTTCTTT.

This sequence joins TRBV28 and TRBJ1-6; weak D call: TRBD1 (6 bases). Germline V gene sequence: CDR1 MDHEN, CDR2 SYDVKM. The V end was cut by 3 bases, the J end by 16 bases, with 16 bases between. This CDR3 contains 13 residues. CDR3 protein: CASSFWAGDFLHF. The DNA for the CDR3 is TGTGCCAGCAGTTTTTGGGCAGGGGATTTTCTCCACTTT.

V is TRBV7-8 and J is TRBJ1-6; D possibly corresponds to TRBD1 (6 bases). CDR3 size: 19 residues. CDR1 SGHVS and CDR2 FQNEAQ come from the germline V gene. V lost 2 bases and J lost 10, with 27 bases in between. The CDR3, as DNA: TGTGCCAGCAGCTTATCTGCAGCCTCGGGGACACCGGGAGGGTCACCCCTCCACTTT. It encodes CASSLSAASGTPGGSPLHF.

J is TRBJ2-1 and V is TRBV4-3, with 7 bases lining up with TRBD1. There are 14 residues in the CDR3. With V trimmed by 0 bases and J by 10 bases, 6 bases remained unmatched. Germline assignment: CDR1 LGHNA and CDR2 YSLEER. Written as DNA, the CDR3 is TGCGCCAGCAGCCAAGATCGACAGGGCGGCGAGCAGTTCTTC. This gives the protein CASSQDRQGGEQFF.

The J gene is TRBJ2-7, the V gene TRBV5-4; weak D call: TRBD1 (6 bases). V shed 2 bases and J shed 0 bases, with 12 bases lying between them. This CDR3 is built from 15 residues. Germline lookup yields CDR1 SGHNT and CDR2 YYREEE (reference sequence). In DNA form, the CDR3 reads TGTGCCAGCAGCTTAACAGGGCCAAGCTCCTACGAGCAGTACTTC. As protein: CASSLTGPSSYEQYF. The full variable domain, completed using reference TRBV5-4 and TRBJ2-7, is ETGVTQSPTHLIKTRGQQVTLRCSSQSGHNTVSWYQQALGQGPQFIFQYYREEENGRGNFPPRFSGLQFPNYSSELNVNALELDDSALYLCASSLTGPSSYEQYFGPGTRLTVT.

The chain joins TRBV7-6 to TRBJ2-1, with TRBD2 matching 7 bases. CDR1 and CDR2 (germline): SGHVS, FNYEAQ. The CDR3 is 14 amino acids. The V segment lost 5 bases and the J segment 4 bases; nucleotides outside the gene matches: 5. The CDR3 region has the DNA TGTGCCAGCAGCAGCACTAGCGCGTACAATGAGCAGTTCTTC. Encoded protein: CASSSTSAYNEQFF.

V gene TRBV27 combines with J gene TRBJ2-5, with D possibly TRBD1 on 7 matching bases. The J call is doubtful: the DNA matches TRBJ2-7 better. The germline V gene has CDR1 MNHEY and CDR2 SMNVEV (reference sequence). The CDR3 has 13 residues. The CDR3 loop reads CASRQGTLYEQYF. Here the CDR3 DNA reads TGTGCCAGCAGACAGGGGACTCTTTACGAGCAGTACTTC.

The CDR3 loop reads CASSHRGSAWAFF. The CDR3 coding sequence is TGTGCCAGCTCACACCGGGGTTCGGCTTGGGCTTTCTTT. The chain uses TRBV18 and TRBJ1-1, with D hard to call. Germline CDR1 and CDR2: KGHSH and LQKENI. CDR3 length equals 13 residues. V lost 4 bases, J lost 11 bases, and 17 bases lay in between.